These T cell receptor beta chains were read from a single sample in a study of PD-L1 blockade in urothelial cancer. Assay: immunoSEQ multiplex PCR; the TCRdb copy retains only in-frame clones and omits some. The repertoire holds about 100,000 clones, 70% to 85% seen once, with around 2.4% in the top ten. Sequenced here: PBMCs, sampled around atezolizumab (anti-PD-L1) treatment. The receptor set was obtained from a man aged 45-65 years with urothelial cancer. Each CDR3 is given with its conserved first and last residue. A D gene is named only where the DNA matches it firmly. Only part of the rows carry a size: once, few, many, or a class if the clone is expanded.

d_call: TRBD1
clone_size: NA
j_call: TRBJ2-7
v_call: TRBV6-1
cdr3_aa: CASSEALRGRLEQYF
cdr3_nt: TGTGCCAGCAGTGAAGCGCTGAGGGGGCGATTGGAACAGTACTTC

d_call: TRBD2
clone_size: once
j_call: TRBJ2-1
v_call: TRBV19
cdr3_aa: CASSGLAENSYNEQFF
cdr3_nt: TGTGCCAGTAGCGGACTAGCGGAAAACTCCTACAATGAGCAGTTCTTC

d_call: NA
clone_size: NA
j_call: TRBJ1-1
v_call: TRBV5-8
cdr3_aa: CASSSDRLNTEAFF
cdr3_nt: TGTGCCAGCAGCTCGGACAGATTGAACACTGAAGCTTTCTTT

d_call: NA
clone_size: few
j_call: TRBJ1-2
v_call: TRBV30
cdr3_aa: CAWSVEQVYGYTF
cdr3_nt: TGTGCCTGGAGTGTAGAACAGGTCTATGGCTACACCTTC

d_call: TRBD2
clone_size: NA
j_call: TRBJ2-7
v_call: TRBV10-2
cdr3_aa: CASRVTSGSYEQYF
cdr3_nt: TGCGCCAGCAGGGTGACTAGCGGATCCTACGAGCAGTACTTC

d_call: NA
clone_size: NA
j_call: TRBJ2-3
v_call: TRBV28
cdr3_aa: CASSFHLRSADTDTQYF
cdr3_nt: TGTGCCAGCAGTTTCCACCTGAGAAGCGCGGACACAGATACGCAGTATTTT

d_call: NA
clone_size: NA
j_call: TRBJ1-3
v_call: TRBV5-1
cdr3_aa: CASRNWPRAGNTIYF
cdr3_nt: TGCGCCAGCAGGAATTGGCCCCGGGCTGGAAACACCATATATTTT

d_call: TRBD1
clone_size: NA
j_call: TRBJ2-3
v_call: TRBV28
cdr3_aa: CASSLGQGASTDTQYF
cdr3_nt: TGTGCCAGCAGTTTAGGACAGGGGGCTAGCACAGATACGCAGTATTTT

d_call: TRBD1
clone_size: NA
j_call: TRBJ1-1
v_call: TRBV7-3
cdr3_aa: CASSPTGADTEAFF
cdr3_nt: TGTGCCAGCAGCCCCACAGGGGCCGACACTGAAGCTTTCTTT

d_call: NA
clone_size: NA
j_call: TRBJ1-1
v_call: TRBV18
cdr3_aa: CASSRVEGLEAFF
cdr3_nt: TGTGCCAGCTCCCGGGTGGAGGGTCTAGAAGCTTTCTTT

d_call: NA
clone_size: NA
j_call: TRBJ1-2
v_call: TRBV30
cdr3_aa: CAWSSFYGYTF
cdr3_nt: TGTGCCTGGAGTTCCTTTTATGGCTACACCTTC

d_call: NA
clone_size: NA
j_call: TRBJ1-3
v_call: TRBV2
cdr3_aa: CASTTGGASGNTIYF
cdr3_nt: TGTGCCAGCACCACCGGGGGGGCGTCTGGAAACACCATATATTTT

d_call: NA
clone_size: few
j_call: TRBJ1-5
v_call: TRBV28
cdr3_aa: CASSLDVTVIQPQHF
cdr3_nt: TGTGCCAGCAGTTTGGATGTCACAGTGATCCAGCCCCAGCATTTT

d_call: NA
clone_size: NA
j_call: TRBJ1-5
v_call: TRBV4-1
cdr3_aa: CASSPDGGIGNQPQHF
cdr3_nt: TGCGCCAGCAGCCCCGACGGGGGTATTGGCAATCAGCCCCAGCATTTT

d_call: NA
clone_size: NA
j_call: TRBJ2-7
v_call: TRBV10-3
cdr3_aa: CAISEVAYEQYF
cdr3_nt: TGTGCCATCAGTGAGGTAGCCTACGAGCAGTACTTC

d_call: TRBD1
clone_size: NA
j_call: TRBJ1-1
v_call: TRBV7-2
cdr3_aa: CASSLWDRPGTEAFF
cdr3_nt: TGTGCCAGCAGCTTGTGGGACAGGCCGGGCACTGAAGCTTTCTTT

d_call: TRBD2
clone_size: NA
j_call: TRBJ2-7
v_call: TRBV5-1
cdr3_aa: CASSLSLAGEAYEQYF
cdr3_nt: TGCGCCAGCAGCTTGTCACTAGCGGGAGAAGCCTACGAGCAGTACTTC

d_call: NA
clone_size: once
j_call: TRBJ2-7
v_call: TRBV5-1
cdr3_aa: CASSLEAGPYYEQYF
cdr3_nt: TGCGCCAGCAGCTTGGAGGCAGGGCCCTATTACGAGCAGTACTTC

d_call: TRBD1
clone_size: NA
j_call: TRBJ1-1
v_call: TRBV7-8
cdr3_aa: CASSRDRLNTEAFF
cdr3_nt: TGTGCCAGCAGCAGGGACAGGCTAAACACTGAAGCTTTCTTT

d_call: NA
clone_size: few
j_call: TRBJ1-1
v_call: TRBV25-1
cdr3_aa: CASSPSRGRGNTEAFF
cdr3_nt: TGTGCCAGCAGTCCCTCCCGAGGTCGAGGCAACACTGAAGCTTTCTTT

d_call: TRBD1
clone_size: NA
j_call: TRBJ2-3
v_call: TRBV29-1
cdr3_aa: CSLTGNTDTQYF
cdr3_nt: TGCAGCCTGACAGGGAACACAGATACGCAGTATTTT

d_call: TRBD2
clone_size: NA
j_call: TRBJ2-1
v_call: TRBV4-1
cdr3_aa: CASSRKTSGTHNEQFF
cdr3_nt: TGCGCCAGCAGTCGAAAGACTAGCGGGACCCACAATGAGCAGTTCTTC

d_call: NA
clone_size: NA
j_call: TRBJ1-1
v_call: TRBV5-6
cdr3_aa: CASSLRMGRTEAFF
cdr3_nt: TGTGCCAGCAGCTTAAGGATGGGCCGCACTGAAGCTTTCTTT

d_call: NA
clone_size: once
j_call: TRBJ1-1
v_call: TRBV4-2
cdr3_aa: CASSQSPGEAFF
cdr3_nt: TGTGCCAGCAGCCAATCCCCGGGGGAAGCTTTCTTT

d_call: TRBD1
clone_size: once
j_call: TRBJ2-3
v_call: TRBV28
cdr3_aa: CASSLSGTGGTQYF
cdr3_nt: TGTGCCAGCAGTTTGTCCGGGACAGGGGGGACGCAGTATTTT

d_call: TRBD2
clone_size: NA
j_call: TRBJ2-1
v_call: TRBV18
cdr3_aa: CASSQGLAGVGEQFF
cdr3_nt: TGTGCCAGCTCACAGGGACTAGCGGGAGTCGGTGAGCAGTTCTTC

d_call: NA
clone_size: NA
j_call: TRBJ1-1
v_call: TRBV6-1
cdr3_aa: CASIRSPNTEAFF
cdr3_nt: TGTGCCAGCATCCGCAGTCCGAACACTGAAGCTTTCTTT

d_call: NA
clone_size: NA
j_call: TRBJ1-6
v_call: TRBV28
cdr3_aa: CASSQGHSYNSPLHF
cdr3_nt: TGTGCCAGCAGTCAAGGACACTCCTATAATTCACCCCTCCACTTT